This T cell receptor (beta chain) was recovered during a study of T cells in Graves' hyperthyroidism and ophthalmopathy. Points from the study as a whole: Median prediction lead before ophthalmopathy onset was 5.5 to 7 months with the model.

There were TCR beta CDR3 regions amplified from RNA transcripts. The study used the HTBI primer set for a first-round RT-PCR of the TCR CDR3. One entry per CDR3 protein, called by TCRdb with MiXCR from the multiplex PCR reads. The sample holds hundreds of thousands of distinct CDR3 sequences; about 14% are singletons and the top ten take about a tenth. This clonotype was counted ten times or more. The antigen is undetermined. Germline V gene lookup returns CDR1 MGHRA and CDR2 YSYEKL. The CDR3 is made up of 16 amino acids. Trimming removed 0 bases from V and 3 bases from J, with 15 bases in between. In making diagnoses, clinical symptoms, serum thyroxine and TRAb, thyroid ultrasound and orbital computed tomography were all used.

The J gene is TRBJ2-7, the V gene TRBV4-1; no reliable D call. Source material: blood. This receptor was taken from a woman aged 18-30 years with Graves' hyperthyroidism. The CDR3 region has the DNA TGCGCCAGCAGCCAAGATCTGGCTAGTGGATTCTACGAGCAGTACTTC. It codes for CASSQDLASGFYEQYF.